This T cell receptor beta chain came from a study of cytomegalovirus exposure and HLA in healthy donors. Whole-study results and caveats: CMV antigen specificity of three CMV-associated chains was confirmed in vitro. The study had only CMV serostatus as immune exposure information.

About this clone itself: The target antigen is unknown.

PCR amplification relied on 60 Vbeta primers (plus 13 Jbeta primers). The method was immunoSEQ multiplex PCR; TCRdb's version includes in-frame clones alone and lacks a portion of them. The table includes over 90,000 clones, roughly two thirds detected once. CDR3 size: 15 residues. V lost 0 bases, J lost 2 bases, and 5 bases stayed unmatched. The germline V gene encodes CDR1 SGHRS and CDR2 YFSETQ. The sequence derives from a woman aged 50 to 65 in good health and CMV-seropositive. The rearrangement joins TRBV5-1 to TRBJ2-7; 7 bases are a match to TRBD2. Input material: PBMCs. This CDR3 reads CASSLVAGATYEQYF. DNA for the CDR3: TGCGCCAGCAGCTTGGTGGCGGGAGCCACCTACGAGCAGTACTTC. Looking up the rest from reference TRBV5-1 and TRBJ2-7 gives the full variable domain: KAGVTQTPRYLIKTRGQQVTLSCSPISGHRSVSWYQQTPGQGLQFLFEYFSETQRNKGNFPGRFSGRQFSNSRSEMNVSTLELGDSALYLCASSLVAGATYEQYFGPGTRLTVT.